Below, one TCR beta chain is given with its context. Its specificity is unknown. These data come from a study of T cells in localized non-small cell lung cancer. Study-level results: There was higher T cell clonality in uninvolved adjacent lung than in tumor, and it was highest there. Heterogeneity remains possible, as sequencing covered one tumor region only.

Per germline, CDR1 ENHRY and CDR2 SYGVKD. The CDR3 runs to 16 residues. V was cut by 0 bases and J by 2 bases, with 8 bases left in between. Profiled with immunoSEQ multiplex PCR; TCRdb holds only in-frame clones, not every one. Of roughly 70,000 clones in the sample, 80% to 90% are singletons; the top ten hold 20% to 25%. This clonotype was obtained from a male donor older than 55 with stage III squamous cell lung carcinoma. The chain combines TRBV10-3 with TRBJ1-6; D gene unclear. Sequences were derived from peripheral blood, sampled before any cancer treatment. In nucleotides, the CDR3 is TGTGCCATCAGTGAGTCGGGCAGTACCTATAATTCACCCCTCCACTTT. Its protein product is CAISESGSTYNSPLHF.